A selection of T cell receptor beta chains follows, all from one sample in a study of T cell responses to AZD1222 COVID-19 vaccine. Assay: immunoSEQ multiplex PCR; the TCRdb copy retains only in-frame clones and omits some. The sample consists of under 200,000 clones, approximately 93% of them appearing once. Sequenced here: peripheral blood, sampled on day 0 of AZD1222 vaccination. The source of these receptors is an adult in good health. Both conserved end residues are part of each CDR3. The order of the fields is J gene, V gene, clone size, D gene, CDR3 protein, CDR3 DNA. D genes are given only for firm matches. Size is stated for part of the rows, as once, few or many counts, or as a class when the clone is expanded.

>TRBJ2-1|TRBV19|-|-
CASSMLSGNEQFF
TGTGCCAGTAGTATGTTAAGTGGGAATGAGCAGTTCTTC
>TRBJ1-2|TRBV5-1|once|-
CASSLGQGLGYTF
TGCGCCAGCAGCTTAGGGCAGGGGCTTGGCTACACCTTC
>TRBJ2-3|TRBV11-2|-|TRBD2
CASSLDRTGLAGTDTQYF
TGTGCCAGCAGCTTAGATCGAACGGGACTAGCGGGAACAGATACGCAGTATTTT
>TRBJ1-3|TRBV14|-|-
CASSRQGADSGNTIYF
TGTGCCAGCAGCCGCCAAGGGGCAGACTCTGGAAACACCATATATTTT
>TRBJ1-3|TRBV27|-|-
CATQAEGGNPSSGNTIYF
TGTGCCACCCAAGCGGAAGGGGGGAACCCCAGCTCTGGAAACACCATATATTTT
>TRBJ1-2|TRBV3-1/TRBV3-2|-|-
CASSQGGRGGAGYTF
TGTGCCAGCAGCCAAGGGGGTCGGGGTGGAGCGGGCTACACCTTC
>TRBJ1-4|TRBV2|-|-
CASSPGSRINEKLFF
TGTGCCAGCAGTCCCGGGTCCCGGATTAATGAAAAACTGTTTTTT
>TRBJ1-5|TRBV28|-|-
CANSGENQPQHF
TGTGCCAATTCAGGGGAGAATCAGCCCCAGCATTTT
>TRBJ2-7|TRBV19|-|TRBD2
CASKDSGLTYEQYF
TGTGCCAGTAAGGATAGCGGGCTCACCTACGAGCAGTACTTC
>TRBJ1-1|TRBV6-5|-|-
CASSYSNRANTEAFF
TGTGCCAGCAGTTACTCGAACCGAGCAAACACTGAAGCTTTCTTT
>TRBJ1-2|TRBV27|-|TRBD1
CASSPLRGLGSYTF
TGTGCCAGCAGTCCCCTCAGGGGGCTCGGTAGCTACACCTTC
>TRBJ2-7|TRBV21-1|few|-
CASPLGEQYF
TGTGCCAGCCCCCTGGGGGAGCAGTACTTC
>TRBJ1-1|TRBV20-1|-|-
CSASTGNTEAFF
TGCAGTGCTAGTACAGGGAACACTGAAGCTTTCTTT
>TRBJ2-7|TRBV11-2|once|-
CASSLDGRSYEQYF
TGTGCCAGCAGCTTAGACGGAAGGTCCTACGAGCAGTACTTC
>TRBJ1-4|TRBV3-1/TRBV3-2|-|-
CASSQGFIRSPSTNEKLFF
TGTGCCAGCAGCCAAGGTTTTATAAGGTCCCCATCAACTAATGAAAAACTGTTTTTT
>TRBJ1-3|TRBV30|-|-
CAWIETSGNTIYF
TGTGCCTGGATAGAGACCTCTGGAAACACCATATATTTT
>TRBJ1-4|TRBV19|-|-
CASRLRQGEKLFF
TGTGCCAGTAGGCTTCGACAAGGGGAAAAACTGTTTTTT
>TRBJ1-5|TRBV3-1/TRBV3-2|once|-
CASSQDTTPDQPQHF
TGTGCCAGCAGCCAAGATACAACACCTGATCAGCCCCAGCATTTT